The next 26 T cell receptor beta chains were all read from a single sample in a study of cytomegalovirus exposure and HLA in healthy donors. It was with 60 Vbeta and 13 Jbeta primers that the PCR ran. Assay: immunoSEQ multiplex PCR; the TCRdb copy retains only in-frame clones and omits some. The sample has some 140,000 clones, about 80% seen once; the top ten hold roughly 1.3%. The material sequenced was PBMCs. These receptors all come from a male donor in good health and CMV-seropositive.

This rearrangement joins TRBV19 to TRBJ1-3, with TRBD1 matching over 9 bases. The junction had 6 bases not matched to a gene; V was cut back by 5 bases and J by 4 bases. There are 15 residues in the CDR3. Germline lookup yields CDR1 LNHDA and CDR2 SQIVND (reference sequence). CDR3 in amino acids: CASSPNRGPGNTIYF. The CDR3 DNA follows: TGTGCCAGTAGTCCGAACAGGGGGCCCGGAAACACCATATATTTT.

The chain combines TRBV19 with TRBJ2-3; 7 positions agree with TRBD1. Germline loops: CDR1 LNHDA, CDR2 SQIVND (reference sequence). This CDR3 is built from 14 residues. Unmatched junction bases numbered 6, after V lost 7 bases and J lost 2 bases. The CDR3 nucleotides read TGTGCCAGTAACAGGGGTCGATTCACAGATACGCAGTATTTT. Encoded protein: CASNRGRFTDTQYF. The full variable domain, rest sourced from reference TRBV19 and TRBJ2-3, is DGGITQSPKYLFRKEGQNVTLSCEQNLNHDAMYWYRQDPGQGLRLIYYSQIVNDFQKGDIAEGYSVSREKKESFPLTVTSAQKNPTAFYLCASNRGRFTDTQYFGPGTRLTVL.

This sequence joins TRBV9 and TRBJ2-5; 13 positions match TRBD2. The CDR3 covers 16 residues. Germline V CDR1 and CDR2: SGDLS, YYNGEE. V was clipped by 3 bases and J by 1 base; unmatched bases: 3. The CDR3 is CASSARTSGGQETQYF. As DNA, the CDR3 is TGTGCCAGCAGCGCCCGGACTAGCGGGGGCCAAGAGACCCAGTACTTC.

Concerning this clone: Other DNA sequences in the same sample also yield this CDR3. The rearrangement uses TRBV4-2 and TRBJ2-7; 7 nucleotides match TRBD2. The CDR3 consists of 16 residues. Trimming cost V 0 bases and J 0 bases; bases outside gene matches: 5. Germline CDR1 and CDR2: LGHNA and YNFKEQ. CDR3 loop: CASSQDYPGGSYEQYF. The CDR3 DNA follows: TGTGCCAGCAGCCAAGATTATCCGGGAGGCTCCTACGAGCAGTACTTC.

This chain links TRBV25-1 with TRBJ1-1, with no clear D. Germline values: CDR1 MGHDK, CDR2 SYGVNS. V shed 0 bases and J shed 0 bases, with 14 bases lying between them. The CDR3 loop spans 17 amino acids. In DNA, the CDR3 is TGTGCCAGCAGTGAATATAAGGGAGGGTCAATGAACACTGAAGCTTTCTTT. Its translation: CASSEYKGGSMNTEAFF.

J is TRBJ1-2 and V is TRBV6-6; no reliable D call. The germline gives CDR1 MNHNY, CDR2 SVGAGI (reference sequence). The CDR3 spans 11 residues. Trimming stripped 5 bases from V and 7 bases from J, with 8 bases between. The CDR3 reads CASSEQLGYTF. The CDR3 region has the DNA TGTGCCAGCAGTGAGCAACTTGGCTACACCTTC.

The chain employs TRBV5-6 and TRBJ2-5, with D maybe TRBD1 (7 bases). This CDR3 spans 14 amino acids. CDR1 SGHDT and CDR2 YYEEEE come from the germline V gene. V lost 5 bases to trimming and J lost 5 bases, with 16 bases between them. DNA for the CDR3: TGTGCCAGCAGTGGGCAGGGGGGTCGGGAGACCCAGTACTTC. Translated, it gives CASSGQGGRETQYF.

The chain carries TRBV5-1 and TRBJ2-3; 10 nucleotides line up with TRBD2. The CDR3 extends over 17 amino acids. From germline, CDR1 is SGHRS and CDR2 YFSETQ. V shed 0 bases, J shed 2 bases, and the junction held 6 bases outside the gene matches. The CDR3 sequence: CASSLEGLAGDTDTQYF. DNA of the CDR3: TGCGCCAGCAGCTTGGAAGGGCTAGCGGGAGACACAGATACGCAGTATTTT.

The J gene is TRBJ2-3, the V gene TRBV6-5; D perhaps matches TRBD2 (5 bases). This CDR3 region has 14 residues. Germline CDR1 is MNHEY and CDR2 is SVGAGI. Trimming removed 3 bases at V and 3 bases at J, with 10 bases between. Here the CDR3 DNA reads TGTGCCAGCAGTTATCGAGTAGCGACAGATACGCAGTATTTT. Translation gives CASSYRVATDTQYF.

The chain is built from TRBV7-8 and TRBJ2-1; D perhaps matches TRBD2 (7 bases). V lost 7 bases and J lost 9, with 16 bases in between. Germline V gives CDR1 SGHVS, CDR2 FQNEAQ. The CDR3 runs to 13 residues. The CDR3 protein is CASTTGGLSEQFF. In nucleotides, the CDR3 is TGTGCCAGCACCACGGGGGGCTTGAGTGAGCAGTTCTTC.

The chain couples TRBV28 to TRBJ2-7; 8 nucleotides agree with TRBD1. CDR1 is MDHEN, CDR2 SYDVKM, per germline. J gave up 6 bases and V 6 bases, and 10 bases lay outside the gene matches. The length of the CDR3 is 14 residues. The CDR3 loop reads CASSLRQGNVEQYF. The CDR3 nucleotides read TGTGCCAGCAGCCTCCGACAGGGGAATGTCGAGCAGTACTTC.

The V and J genes are TRBV2 and TRBJ1-5, with TRBD1 identical over 12 bases. CDR3 length: 15 residues. J gave up 5 bases and V 3 bases, and 2 bases lay outside the gene matches. Looked up from germline, CDR1 is SNHLY and CDR2 is FYNNEI. In DNA, the CDR3 is TGTGCCAGCAGTGATGGGACAGGGGGCTATCAGCCCCAGCATTTT. Its protein is CASSDGTGGYQPQHF.

The genes are TRBV11-2 and TRBJ2-1, with 8 bases aligning to TRBD2. V dropped 4 bases and J dropped 4; count of bases not matched to a gene: 12. The CDR3 is 17 residues long. Germline lookup yields CDR1 SGHAT and CDR2 FQNNGV. The CDR3 protein is CASSSPLGSGSYNEQFF. In DNA, the CDR3 is TGTGCCAGCAGCTCCCCTCTGGGCAGCGGGAGTTACAATGAGCAGTTCTTC. Full variable domain (missing parts from reference TRBV11-2 and TRBJ2-1): EAGVAQSPRYKIIEKRQSVAFWCNPISGHATLYWYQQILGQGPKLLIQFQNNGVVDDSQLPKDRFSAERLKGVDSTLKIQPAKLEDSAVYLCASSSPLGSGSYNEQFFGPGTRLTVL.

The CDR3 region has the DNA TGTGCCAGTAGTATAGATAAAGGGGGCGCGGGCACTGAAGCTTTCTTT. It yields the protein CASSIDKGGAGTEAFF. This sequence joins TRBV19 and TRBJ1-1; 7 positions match TRBD1. The CDR3 totals 16 residues. Trimming at V came to 0 bases and at J to 4 bases, leaving 8 bases not matched to a gene. From germline, CDR1 is LNHDA and CDR2 SQIVND (reference sequence).

The chain uses TRBV12-5 and TRBJ2-2; D not certain. Germline V CDR1 and CDR2: LGHNT, FRNRAP. This CDR3 has 16 residues. V was clipped by 0 bases and J by 7 bases, with 15 bases between them. The CDR3, as DNA: TGTGCTAGTGGTTTGGTGGTTACCTCAAAGCTCGGGGAGCTGTTTTTT. Translation: CASGLVVTSKLGELFF.

This clone was counted only a few times. The chain recombines TRBV27 with TRBJ2-3; tentative D call: TRBD1 (5 bases). The ends were cut back, 6 bases at V and 4 bases at J, with 8 bases in the middle. The CDR3 totals 12 residues. CDR1 and CDR2 (germline): MNHEY, SMNVEV (reference sequence). CDR3 sequence reads: CASRSTADTQYF. The CDR3 region has the DNA TGTGCCAGCAGGTCGACAGCAGATACGCAGTATTTT.

V gene TRBV5-4 combines with J gene TRBJ2-2, with 11 bases matching TRBD2. V lost 0 bases to trimming and J lost 4 bases; unmatched junction nucleotides: 5. Per the germline V gene, CDR1 is SGHNT and CDR2 is YYREEE (reference sequence). The length of the CDR3 is 17 residues. The DNA of the CDR3 is TGTGCCAGCAGCTTGGATAGCGGGAGGGCCCTCACCGGGGAGCTGTTTTTT. This encodes CASSLDSGRALTGELFF.

In its sample, this clone was seen a few times. The chain links TRBV7-8 to TRBJ2-1, with D possibly TRBD2 on 7 matching bases. V was trimmed by 5 bases and J by 4 bases, leaving 24 bases between them. Germline CDR1 reads SGHVS; CDR2 reads FQNEAQ. CDR3 length: 18 residues. In DNA form, the CDR3 reads TGTGCCAGCAGCCCCCGGAGGTGGCGGGGGCGACCTTACAATGAGCAGTTCTTC. Its translation is CASSPRRWRGRPYNEQFF.

V and J are TRBV10-3 and TRBJ2-3; possibly TRBD1 for D (7 bases). This CDR3 region has 12 residues. V lost 9 bases and J 6 bases, leaving 13 bases between the germline ends. CDR1 ENHRY and CDR2 SYGVKD come from the germline V gene. The CDR3 DNA follows: TGTGCCATTCAGGGGGGTTCTGATACGCAGTATTTT. Translation: CAIQGGSDTQYF.

This chain joins TRBV19 and TRBJ2-2; 10 bases are shared with TRBD1. Germline V gene sequence: CDR1 LNHDA, CDR2 SQIVND (reference sequence). CDR3 length equals 19 residues. V shed 4 bases, J shed 4 bases, and the junction held 15 bases outside the gene matches. The CDR3 DNA reads as TGTGCCAGTAGTAATATCCGGAGGGCCGGGACAGGGGTCACCGGGGAGCTGTTTTTT. Its translation is CASSNIRRAGTGVTGELFF.

This clone was seen only once. The DNA of the CDR3 is TGTGCCAGCAGCCCCCCCGCAGGCATCGGTGAGCAGTTCTTC. Residues: CASSPPAGIGEQFF. The V gene is TRBV9, the J gene TRBJ2-1; D not resolved. Trimming took off 4 bases at V and 9 bases at J, with 17 bases between the two ends. Germline V gives CDR1 SGDLS, CDR2 YYNGEE. The CDR3 runs 14 residues.

The rearrangement joins TRBV18 to TRBJ2-3; 8 bases are a match to TRBD1. Germline V gene sequence: CDR1 KGHSH, CDR2 LQKENI. The V gene end was trimmed by 1 base and the J gene end by 5 bases; junction bases not matched to a gene: 5. This CDR3 has 15 residues. CDR3 nucleotides: TGTGCCAGCTCACCACGGACAGGGTCCGGAGATACGCAGTATTTT. Protein sequence: CASSPRTGSGDTQYF.

The rearrangement links TRBV13 to TRBJ2-1, with TRBD2 matching over 11 bases. The CDR3 contains 17 residues. Germline CDR1 reads PRHDT; CDR2 reads FYEKMQ (reference sequence). Losses at the gene ends were 4 bases for V and 8 bases for J; bases not matched to a gene: 13. CDR3 residues: CASSSPSTSGSIDEQFF. The CDR3 DNA sequence: TGTGCCAGCAGCTCCCCCAGCACTAGCGGGAGTATCGATGAGCAGTTCTTC.

This chain uses TRBV7-2 with TRBJ2-2, with TRBD2 as a possible D gene (5 bases). Germline CDR1 SGHTA, CDR2 FQGNSA. V was clipped by 3 bases and J by 5 bases, with 7 bases between them. The CDR3 consists of 13 residues. Written as DNA, the CDR3 is TGTGCCAGCAGCTTCTGGAGGACCGGGGAGCTGTTTTTT. As protein: CASSFWRTGELFF.

This sequence joins TRBV2 and TRBJ1-2; possible D gene TRBD1, 6 bases. Trimming stripped 4 bases from V and 3 bases from J, with 9 bases between. This CDR3 has 13 amino acids. Germline assignment: CDR1 SNHLY and CDR2 FYNNEI. The chain's CDR3 is CASSVNRDYGYTF. CDR3 nucleotides: TGTGCCAGCAGTGTTAACAGGGACTATGGCTACACCTTC.

This chain joins TRBV4-1 and TRBJ2-1, with a tentative D call TRBD2 (5 bases). The CDR3 is made up of 14 amino acids. Germline V gives CDR1 MGHRA, CDR2 YSYEKL. V lost 0 bases to trimming and J lost 8 bases, with 11 bases between them. The CDR3 is CASSQDSDFYEQFF. DNA for the CDR3: TGCGCCAGCAGCCAAGATTCGGACTTTTATGAGCAGTTCTTC.